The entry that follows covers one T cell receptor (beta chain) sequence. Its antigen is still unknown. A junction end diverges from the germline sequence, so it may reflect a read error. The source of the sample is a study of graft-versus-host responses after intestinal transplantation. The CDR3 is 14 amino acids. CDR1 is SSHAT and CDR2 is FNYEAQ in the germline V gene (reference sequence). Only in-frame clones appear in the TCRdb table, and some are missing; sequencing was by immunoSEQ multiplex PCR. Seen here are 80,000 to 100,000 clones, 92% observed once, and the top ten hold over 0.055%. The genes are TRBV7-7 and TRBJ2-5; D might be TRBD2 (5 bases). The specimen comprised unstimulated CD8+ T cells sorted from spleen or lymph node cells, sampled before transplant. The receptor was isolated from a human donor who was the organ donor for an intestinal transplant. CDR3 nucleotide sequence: TGTGCTAGCAGCTTAGTTTGGGGAGCAGAGACCCAGTACTTC. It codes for CASSLVWGAETQYF. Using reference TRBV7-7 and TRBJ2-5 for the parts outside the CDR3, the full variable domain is GAGVSQSPRYKVTKRGQDVTLRCDPISSHATLYWYQQALGQGPEFLTYFNYEAQPDKSGLPSDRFSAERPEGSISTLTIQRTEQRDSAMYRCASSLVWGAETQYFGPGTRLLVL.